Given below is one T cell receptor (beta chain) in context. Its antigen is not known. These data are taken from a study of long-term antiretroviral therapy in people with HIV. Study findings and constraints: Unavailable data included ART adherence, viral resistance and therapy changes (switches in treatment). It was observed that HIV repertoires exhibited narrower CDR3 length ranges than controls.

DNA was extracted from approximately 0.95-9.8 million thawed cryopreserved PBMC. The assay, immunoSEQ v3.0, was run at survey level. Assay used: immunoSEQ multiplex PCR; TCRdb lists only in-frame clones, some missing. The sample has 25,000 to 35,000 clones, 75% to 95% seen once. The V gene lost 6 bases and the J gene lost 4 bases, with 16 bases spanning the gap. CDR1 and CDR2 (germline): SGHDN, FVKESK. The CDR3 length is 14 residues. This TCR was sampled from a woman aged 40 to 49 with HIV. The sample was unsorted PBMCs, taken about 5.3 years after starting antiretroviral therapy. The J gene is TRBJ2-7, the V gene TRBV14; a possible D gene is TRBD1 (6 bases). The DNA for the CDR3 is TGTGCCAGCAGTCTAACAGGGATTCCGTACGAGCAGTACTTC. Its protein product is CASSLTGIPYEQYF. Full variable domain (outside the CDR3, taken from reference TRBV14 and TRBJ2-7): EAGVTQFPSHSVIEKGQTVTLRCDPISGHDNLYWYRRVMGKEIKFLLHFVKESKQDESGMPNNRFLAERTGGTYSTLKVQPAELEDSGVYFCASSLTGIPYEQYFGPGTRLTVT.